The clone carrying this T cell receptor beta chain was detected a few times. Antigen specificity is unknown. One entry per CDR3 protein results from TCRdb running MiXCR on the RT-PCR reads. This table has about 620,000 distinct CDR3 sequences, roughly 10% appearing once. The sample originates from a study of response to subunit inactivated influenza vaccine. Germline V CDR1 and CDR2: SGHRS, YFSETQ. V shed 2 bases, J shed 6 bases, and the junction held 8 bases outside the gene matches. This CDR3 is built from 16 residues. Study-level findings and limits: Seasonal influenza vaccination, on each occasion, was suggested by the authors to recruit few new T cells.

This same sample was also taken into another study, of T cells expressing NK-cell markers. From that second work: It was by 5'RACE template switching with UMIs that TCR beta cDNA was made. It is unclear if expanded NKG2C-expressing clones target HCMV antigens.

The J gene is TRBJ1-2, the V gene TRBV5-1, with 12 bases aligning to TRBD1. The source of this sequence is a middle-aged man who received an inactivated influenza vaccine. The source was PBMCs from blood, collected on the day of vaccination. CDR3 sequence: CASSFGGTGGWNGYTF. The CDR3 DNA follows: TGCGCCAGCAGCTTTGGAGGGACAGGGGGCTGGAATGGCTACACCTTC.